The next 16 T cell receptor beta chains were all read from a single sample in a study of cytomegalovirus exposure and HLA in healthy donors. The PCR used 60 Vbeta and 13 Jbeta primers. Data came from immunoSEQ multiplex PCR; TCRdb stores just in-frame clones and leaves some out. The table includes about 170,000 clones, roughly four fifths detected once. Sequencing was performed on PBMCs. These receptors all come from a girl aged 2 to 9 in good health and CMV-seropositive.

The chain couples TRBV27 to TRBJ2-5; TRBD2 matches at 10 bases. The DNA end favors TRBJ2-7, so the J call may be wrong. Looked up from germline, CDR1 is MNHEY and CDR2 is SMNVEV (reference sequence). The CDR3 length is 16 residues. In nucleotides, the CDR3 is TGTGCCAGCAGTTTAACCAGCGCTAGCGGGAGAGGCGAGCAGTACTTC. This gives the protein CASSLTSASGRGEQYF.

The genes are TRBV7-9 and TRBJ1-1; D is uncertain. With 2 bases removed from V and 1 base from J, the gap between germline ends came to 5 bases. Germline V gives CDR1 SEHNR, CDR2 FQNEAQ (reference sequence). The CDR3 has 13 residues. DNA of the CDR3: TGTGCCAGCAGCTTAAGCGGGAACACTGAAGCTTTCTTT. Translated, it gives CASSLSGNTEAFF.

This chain links TRBV7-9 with TRBJ2-3; 9 positions match TRBD2. With V trimmed by 2 bases and J by 0 bases, 6 bases remained unmatched. Germline CDR1 SEHNR, CDR2 FQNEAQ (reference sequence). The CDR3 covers 17 residues. The CDR3 nucleotides are TGTGCCAGCAGCTTAATCACTAGCGGGTACAGCACAGATACGCAGTATTTT. Translating gives CASSLITSGYSTDTQYF.

This clone was seen just once. This chain uses TRBV4-1 with TRBJ2-7; TRBD2 agrees at 8 bases. Germline assignment: CDR1 MGHRA and CDR2 YSYEKL. V lost 0 bases, J lost 2 bases, and 6 bases stayed unmatched. This CDR3 contains 16 residues. CDR3 region: CASSQDPGLVTYEQYF. CDR3 nucleotide sequence: TGCGCCAGCAGCCAAGACCCGGGACTAGTAACCTACGAGCAGTACTTC.

V usage is TRBV27 and J usage is TRBJ2-5; D is ambiguous. Germline CDR1 reads MNHEY; CDR2 reads SMNVEV (reference sequence). V shed 3 bases and J shed 4 bases, with 15 bases lying between them. The CDR3 covers 15 residues. In DNA, the CDR3 is TGTGCCAGCAGTTTCCTTCCCGGTAACCTAGAGACCCAGTACTTC. Its translation: CASSFLPGNLETQYF.

The chain has TRBV5-1 and TRBJ2-1; 11 bases are a match to TRBD2. The CDR3 is made up of 17 amino acids. V dropped 2 bases and J dropped 4; count of bases not matched to a gene: 8. Germline CDR1 reads SGHRS; CDR2 reads YFSETQ. Here the CDR3 DNA reads TGCGCCAGCAGCTTCATAGCGGGAGGGGGAGCGTACAATGAGCAGTTCTTC. It translates to CASSFIAGGGAYNEQFF.

This chain links TRBV4-1 with TRBJ2-4; 7 bases line up with TRBD1. Germline V gene data show CDR1 as MGHRA and CDR2 as YSYEKL. The V and J ends lost 1 base and 8 bases, in that order; junction bases with no gene match: 11. The CDR3 covers 16 residues. The CDR3 bases are TGCGCCAGCAGCCAAGTAGGAAAAGGCCAGGGGGACATTCAGTACTTC. It translates to CASSQVGKGQGDIQYF.

In DNA, the CDR3 is TGTGCCAGCAGCCAACGTGCTGGGGAGTCATTCCACAATGAGCAGTTCTTC. It encodes CASSQRAGESFHNEQFF. The chain uses TRBV14 and TRBJ2-1, with TRBD2 as a possible D gene (5 bases). Germline V gene sequence: CDR1 SGHDN, CDR2 FVKESK. V gave up 2 bases and J gave up 5 bases, with 19 bases separating them. This CDR3 is 17 amino acids long. The whole variable domain, remainder taken from reference TRBV14 and TRBJ2-1, is EAGVTQFPSHSVIEKGQTVTLRCDPISGHDNLYWYRRVMGKEIKFLLHFVKESKQDESGMPNNRFLAERTGGTYSTLKVQPAELEDSGVYFCASSQRAGESFHNEQFFGPGTRLTVL.

The chain couples TRBV7-8 to TRBJ2-3; 12 nucleotides align to TRBD2. Per germline, CDR1 SGHVS and CDR2 FQNEAQ. After removal of 5 bases from V and 6 bases from J, the junction contained 3 bases not matched to a gene. The CDR3 covers 14 residues. The CDR3 coding sequence is TGTGCCAGCAGCCCGACTAGCGGGAGCGATACGCAGTATTTT. It codes for CASSPTSGSDTQYF.

The rearrangement links TRBV4-1 to TRBJ2-5; 7 nucleotides align to TRBD2. The CDR3 is made up of 17 amino acids. Germline V lookup: CDR1 MGHRA, CDR2 YSYEKL. J gave up 2 bases and V 3 bases, and 12 bases lay outside the gene matches. This CDR3 reads CASSQTVAGWEQETQYF. CDR3 coding DNA: TGCGCCAGCAGCCAGACGGTAGCGGGTTGGGAGCAAGAGACCCAGTACTTC.

V gene TRBV10-2 combines with J gene TRBJ1-5; 10 bases fit TRBD1. The length of the CDR3 is 15 residues. Germline V gene data show CDR1 as WSHSY and CDR2 as SAAADI. Losses at the gene ends were 11 bases for V and 6 bases for J; bases not matched to a gene: 13. The CDR3 sequence is CACTSGTGVGQPQHF. CDR3 nucleotides: TGCGCCTGCACATCCGGGACAGGGGTGGGTCAGCCCCAGCATTTT.

The chain recombines TRBV10-3 with TRBJ2-5, with 7 bases identical to TRBD1. Germline trimming cut 4 bases from V and 5 bases from J; bases unmatched to any gene: 4. The CDR3 length is 13 residues. The germline V gene encodes CDR1 ENHRY and CDR2 SYGVKD. CDR3 residues: CAISGDRDETQYF. The CDR3 coding sequence is TGTGCCATCAGTGGTGACAGGGATGAGACCCAGTACTTC.

The chain uses TRBV5-6 and TRBJ1-2, with 7 nucleotides matching TRBD1. The V segment lost 3 bases and the J segment 6 bases; nucleotides outside the gene matches: 14. CDR1 SGHDT and CDR2 YYEEEE come from the germline V gene. The CDR3 loop spans 16 amino acids. CDR3 nucleotides: TGTGCCAGCAGCTCCGAATCGCACAGGGGACGGAATGGCTACACCTTC. Protein: CASSSESHRGRNGYTF.

The genes are TRBV6-4 and TRBJ2-3; maybe TRBD1 (6 bases). The CDR3 spans 15 residues. Per the germline V gene, CDR1 is MRHNA and CDR2 is SNTAGT. Trimming removed 2 bases at V and 0 bases at J, with 9 bases between. The CDR3 region is CASSDNGGSTDTQYF. The CDR3, as DNA: TGTGCCAGCAGTGACAATGGGGGCAGCACAGATACGCAGTATTTT.

The chain couples TRBV28 to TRBJ1-4; D is perhaps TRBD1 (5 bases). Trimming took 4 bases from V and 8 from J, leaving 5 bases between them. CDR1 and CDR2 from the germline V gene are MDHEN and SYDVKM. This CDR3 has 11 residues. CDR3 protein: CASSWTEKLFF. In nucleotides, the CDR3 is TGTGCCAGCAGTTGGACAGAAAAACTGTTTTTT.

The rearrangement uses TRBV7-9 and TRBJ2-2, with 11 bases that match TRBD2. V shed 4 bases, J shed 1 base, and the junction held 8 bases outside the gene matches. CDR1 and CDR2 (germline): SEHNR, FQNEAQ (reference sequence). The CDR3 extends over 18 amino acids. CDR3 nucleotide sequence: TGTGCCAGCAGCTCCCCCCTGGGACTAGCGGAGAACACCGGGGAGCTGTTTTTT. It encodes CASSSPLGLAENTGELFF.